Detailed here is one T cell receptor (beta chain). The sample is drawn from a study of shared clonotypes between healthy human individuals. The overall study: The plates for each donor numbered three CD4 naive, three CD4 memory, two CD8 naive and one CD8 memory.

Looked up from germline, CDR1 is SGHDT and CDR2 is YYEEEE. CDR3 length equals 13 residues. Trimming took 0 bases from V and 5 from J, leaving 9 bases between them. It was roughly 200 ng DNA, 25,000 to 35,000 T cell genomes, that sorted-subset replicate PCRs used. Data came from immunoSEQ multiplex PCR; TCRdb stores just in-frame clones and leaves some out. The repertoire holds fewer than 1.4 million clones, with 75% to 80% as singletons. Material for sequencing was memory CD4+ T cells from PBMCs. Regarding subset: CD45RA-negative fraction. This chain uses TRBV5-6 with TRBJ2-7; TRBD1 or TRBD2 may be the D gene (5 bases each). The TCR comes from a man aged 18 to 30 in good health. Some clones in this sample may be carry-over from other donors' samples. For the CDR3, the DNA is TGTGCCAGCAGCTTGGTGAGGGACCACGAGCAGTACTTC. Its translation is CASSLVRDHEQYF.